The source of this TCR beta chain is a study of T cell repertoires in cytomegalovirus infection. Study-wide background: Recently described HLA-C-restricted plus well-studied HLA-B-restricted CMV epitopes were used. Public TCR beta signatures marked donors with CMV infection and the matching HLA. Broader study findings: HLA-C-restricted CMV-specific TCR beta clonotypes prevailed in the ex vivo response.

MiXCR, applied by TCRdb to the reads, yields one record per CDR3 protein. Among roughly 45,000 distinct CDR3 sequences, roughly 20% were seen once, and the ten largest hold around nine tenths. Only a few counts were recorded for this clonotype. What it binds is unknown. The CDR3 length is 13 residues. The germline V gene encodes CDR1 SGDLS and CDR2 YYNGEE. The germline V and J ends were trimmed by 3 bases and 4 bases, with 8 bases remaining between them. This receptor was identified in a human donor in good health (CMV status not recorded). Some clones in this sample may be carry-over from other donors' samples. The sample in question was CD8+ T cells from cultured PBMCs, obtained from culture after CMV antigen stimulation. V and J are TRBV9 and TRBJ2-1; D remains ambiguous. The CDR3 nucleotides read TGTGCCAGCAGCGCCACTGTTTACAATGAGCAGTTCTTC. The encoded protein is CASSATVYNEQFF.